These T cell receptor beta chains were read from a single sample in a study of shared clonotypes between healthy human individuals. Some clones are missing from TCRdb's copy, which holds only in-frame ones; the method was immunoSEQ multiplex PCR. The table includes more than 400,000 clones, 90% to 96% detected once. The material sequenced was naive CD4+ T cells sorted from blood. The receptors were sampled from a woman aged 30 to 39 in good health. Each CDR3 is given without its conserved first and last residue. For some rows the clone size is stated as once, few or many, or as a class when expanded; others skip it.

abundance: .
v_gene: TRBV28
CDR3aa: ASTSPGKQPQH

abundance: .
v_gene: TRBV10-2
CDR3aa: ASSESGHNQPQH

abundance: .
v_gene: TRBV29-1
CDR3aa: SVGVGGSGELF

abundance: .
v_gene: TRBV28
CDR3aa: ASSNLDLGTEDQPQH

abundance: .
v_gene: TRBV30
CDR3aa: AWSAAGMAGANYGYT

abundance: .
v_gene: TRBV6-1
CDR3aa: ASSGAEQGNYGYT

abundance: .
v_gene: TRBV6-1
CDR3aa: ASRYNYEQY

abundance: .
v_gene: TRBV28
CDR3aa: ASSLGLAGVYEQY

abundance: .
v_gene: TRBV7-3
CDR3aa: ASSFGIPPGEQY

abundance: .
v_gene: TRBV6-5
CDR3aa: ASRILNSYEQY

abundance: once
v_gene: TRBV5-1
CDR3aa: ASSYGTRSVGEQF

abundance: .
v_gene: TRBV21-1
CDR3aa: ASSKEDGTGETQY